This T cell receptor beta chain was sequenced during a study of T cells in Graves' hyperthyroidism and ophthalmopathy. Study-wide results and limits: Among thyroid clonotypes expanded above 0.001, most also appeared in blood.

Reasons for excluding patients were uncontrolled infection, other autoimmune disease, pregnancy or lactation. This clonotype occurred many times. What it recognizes is unknown. The V end was cut by 4 bases, the J end by 0 bases, with 9 bases between. The CDR3 is made up of 15 amino acids. Looked up from germline, CDR1 is LGHDT and CDR2 is YNNKEL (reference sequence). The source material, RNA transcripts, was used to amplify TCR beta CDR3 regions. Using the HTBI primer set, a first-round RT-PCR was run on the TCR CDR3. TCRdb ran MiXCR on the multiplex PCR reads and lists one entry per CDR3 protein. Found here are around 520,000 distinct CDR3 sequences, approximately 14% of them singletons; the top ten hold around 14%.

The J gene is TRBJ1-4, the V gene TRBV3-1; D might be TRBD1 (5 bases). This TCR was recovered from a woman between 40 and 55 years old with Graves' hyperthyroidism. Sample: blood. CDR3 DNA: TGTGCCAGCAGCCTGAGGGGAGCAACTAATGAAAAACTGTTTTTT. Translated, it gives CASSLRGATNEKLFF.